Sequencing of this T cell receptor (beta chain) was carried out in a study of spatial heterogeneity in lung cancer. Study as a whole: Alpha-chain detections were consistently fewer than beta-chain detections among the sequences.

This clonotype has ten or more counts. One entry per CDR3 protein, called by TCRdb with MiXCR from the 5' RACE reads. The sample includes tens of thousands of distinct CDR3 sequences, about 6.7% of them seen just once. Sample time point: sample taken at primary tumor resection. The authors sequenced whole RNA from tumor, nontumor lung or frozen PBMC without sorting. The donors were more than 70 patients with non-small cell lung cancer that was early-stage and untreated. This CDR3 comprises 16 residues. Germline-derived CDR1 and CDR2 are LGHNA and YNFKEQ. V was pared by 0 bases and J by 11 bases, with 12 bases of the junction left unmatched.

The clonotype was recovered from a female donor with early-stage non-small cell lung cancer. This chain links TRBV4-2 with TRBJ1-5; 8 bases line up with TRBD1. The sequences come from PBMCs, collected at surgery. For the CDR3, the DNA is TGTGCCAGCAGCCAAGAGATGGGCAGGGGGCTCCCTTCCCAGCATTTT. It specifies CASSQEMGRGLPSQHF.